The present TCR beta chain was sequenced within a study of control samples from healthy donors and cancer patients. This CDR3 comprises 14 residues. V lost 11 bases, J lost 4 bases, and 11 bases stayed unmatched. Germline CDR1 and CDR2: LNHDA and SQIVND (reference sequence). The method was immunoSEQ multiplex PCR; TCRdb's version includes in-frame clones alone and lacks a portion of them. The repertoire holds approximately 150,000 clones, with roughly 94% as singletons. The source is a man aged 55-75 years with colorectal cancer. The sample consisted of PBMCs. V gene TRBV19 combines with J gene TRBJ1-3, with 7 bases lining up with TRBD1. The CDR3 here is CASHVEGGGNTIYF. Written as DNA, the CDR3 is TGTGCCTCCCACGTAGAAGGGGGCGGAAACACCATATATTTT.